Listed below are T cell receptor beta chains from one sample, sequenced in a study of Graves' ophthalmopathy and Graves' hyperthyroidism. TCRdb re-called the multiplex PCR reads through MiXCR, storing one row per CDR3 protein. Of 350,000 to 450,000 distinct CDR3 sequences detected, around 21% appear once; the ten largest clones hold roughly 3%. The sample was peripheral blood. The receptor set was obtained from a woman younger than 35 with stable Graves' hyperthyroidism. Both conserved end residues are part of each CDR3. The order of the fields is D gene, clone size, J gene, V gene, CDR3 DNA, CDR3 protein. D genes are given only for firm matches. Not all rows give a size; the values are once, few, many and, for expanded clones, a class.

TRBD2 many TRBJ2-2 TRBV6-2/TRBV6-3 TGTGCCAGCAGTTCTGCGCGGGAGGACACCGGGGAGCTGTTTTTT CASSSAREDTGELFF
NA many TRBJ2-5 TRBV6-5 TGTGCCAGCAGTTACATCGGGACGAGCGCCCAAGAGACCCAGTACTTC CASSYIGTSAQETQYF
NA few TRBJ2-7 TRBV25-1 TGTGCCAGCAGTGCCATAGACAGGACCGAGCAGTACTTC CASSAIDRTEQYF
TRBD1 many TRBJ2-5 TRBV4-1 TGCGCCAGCAGCACTAGGACAGGGTTGGAGACCCAGTACTTC CASSTRTGLETQYF
TRBD1 NA TRBJ1-2 TRBV12-5 TGTGCTTCAGCAGACAGGGGATATGGCTACACCTTC CASADRGYGYTF
NA many TRBJ1-1 TRBV13 TGTGCCAGCAGCCCAACAGGCAAAGGAGGCACTGAAGCTTTCTTT CASSPTGKGGTEAFF
NA NA TRBJ2-7 TRBV12-3/TRBV12-4 TGTGCCAGCAGCAAGGCCTTCTACGAGCAGTACTTC CASSKAFYEQYF
NA few TRBJ1-1 TRBV28 TGTGCCAGCAGTCCGCGCCTGGGACACATGAACACTGAAGCTTTCTTT CASSPRLGHMNTEAFF
NA many TRBJ2-2 TRBV25-1 TGTGCCAGCAGTACCCTAAATCCCGTCAATGGGAACACCGGGGAGCTGTTTTTT CASSTLNPVNGNTGELFF
NA many TRBJ2-5 TRBV29-1 TGCAGCGTTGAAGTTCAACGGGATAGTCGGGAGACCCAGTACTTC CSVEVQRDSRETQYF
TRBD2 many TRBJ2-5 TRBV12-3/TRBV12-4 TGTGCCAGCAGTTCCCTAGCGGGGGGGCGAGAGACCCAGTACTTC CASSSLAGGRETQYF
NA many TRBJ2-7 TRBV3-1 TGTGCCAGCAGCCAGGGGCTCAGCTCCTACGAGCAGTACTTC CASSQGLSSYEQYF
NA many TRBJ1-6 TRBV11-2 TGTGCCAGCAGCCCGTTTAGAAGCTCCTATAATTCACCCCTCCACTTT CASSPFRSSYNSPLHF
NA many TRBJ2-5 TRBV20-1 TGCAGTGCTAGAGATCCTTATGGCTCTGGGGACCCCTCGGCCTTC CSARDPYGSGDPSAF
NA NA TRBJ2-7 TRBV6-5 TGTGCCAGCAGTTACGGCATGGGTGGCGAGCAGTACTTC CASSYGMGGEQYF
NA few TRBJ1-1 TRBV30 TGTGCCTGGAGTGTGATCGCGAACACTGAAGCTTTCTTT CAWSVIANTEAFF
TRBD1 once TRBJ1-5 TRBV28 TGTGCCACCAGTGATGGGGGGACAGAAGGCAATCAGCCCCAGCATTTT CATSDGGTEGNQPQHF
NA many TRBJ1-1 TRBV6-1 TGTGCCAGCAGGATACAGGTTGACACTGAAGCTTTCTTT CASRIQVDTEAFF
NA many TRBJ2-7 TRBV5-1 TGCGCCAGCAGCCCCGGGACCCACCCCGACGAGCAGTACTTC CASSPGTHPDEQYF
TRBD1 few TRBJ1-1 TRBV6-2/TRBV6-3 TGTGCCAGCAGTTACGACAGGGGCTACACTGAAGCTTTCTTT CASSYDRGYTEAFF
NA few TRBJ2-7 TRBV12-3/TRBV12-4 TGTGCCAGCAGTCTCGAGATGATGATCGGCGATAGCTCCTACGAGCAGTACTTC CASSLEMMIGDSSYEQYF
NA many TRBJ2-7 TRBV6-5 TGTGCCAGCAGTTACCCCCTCGGACTCATCCCGAAGGAGCAGTACTTC CASSYPLGLIPKEQYF
NA many TRBJ1-6 TRBV6-1 TGTGCCAGCAGTGAAGGGTATCATAATTCACCCCTCCACTTT CASSEGYHNSPLHF
NA NA TRBJ1-3 TRBV28 TGTGCCAGCAGTTTAGTGTTTCGGGGCGTCTCTGGAAACACCATATATTTT CASSLVFRGVSGNTIYF
NA few TRBJ2-7 TRBV2 TGTGCCAGCATCCCTTTTCTGGACAGCTCCTACGAGCAGTACTTC CASIPFLDSSYEQYF
TRBD1 NA TRBJ1-1 TRBV7-8 TGTGCCAGCAGCTTCTTGACAGGGCGGAACACTGAAGCTTTCTTT CASSFLTGRNTEAFF
NA many TRBJ1-2 TRBV29-1 TGCAGCGCACACATAAACAGGGACAACTATGGCTACACCTTC CSAHINRDNYGYTF
NA few TRBJ2-5 TRBV15 TGTGCCACCAGCAGAGATTCGGGACCTGGGGGCCAAGAGACCCAGTACTTC CATSRDSGPGGQETQYF
NA many TRBJ1-2 TRBV30 TGTGCCTCTCTTGCACCAATTAACTATGGCTACACCTTC CASLAPINYGYTF
NA NA TRBJ1-5 TRBV12-3/TRBV12-4 TGTGCCAGCAGTTTTTCACAGCGCAATCAGCCCCAGCATTTT CASSFSQRNQPQHF
NA many TRBJ2-5 TRBV6-1 TGTGCCAGCAGTGACGGGTTAGGAGAGACCCAGTACTTC CASSDGLGETQYF
NA few TRBJ2-5 TRBV3-1 TGTGCCAGCAGCCAAGATTACGGGGGCGCATCAAAAGAGACCCAGTACTTC CASSQDYGGASKETQYF